The source of this TCR beta chain is a study of OX40 agonist ivuxolimab in advanced cancers. As for the study more broadly: Ivuxolimab, which targeted the costimulatory receptor OX40 (CD134), was an agonistic, fully human IgG2 monoclonal antibody. The paper covers the monotherapy dose-escalation part of the phase I ivuxolimab trial, which included N ≈ 50 patients. Patients were allowed to have had prior anti-PD-1, anti-PD-L1 or anti-CTLA-4 therapy, and around two fifths of the dose-escalation patients had been treated with checkpoint inhibitors. Among the roughly 52 dose-escalation patients, around 19 had hepatocellular carcinoma, 15 or so melanoma, 9 renal cell carcinoma and 9 head and neck cancer. In the dose-escalation cohort, 75% to 90% of patients were male, and the mean age was 60 years with a range of roughly 23 to 90. Partial responses occurred in three dose-escalation patients: two with cutaneous melanoma and one with hepatocellular carcinoma. Peripheral TCRbeta sequencing was intended to test whether TCR sequence diversity was altered and clonal T-cell expansion was caused by ivuxolimab. Intravenous ivuxolimab was administered to patients every 2 weeks at six dose levels: 0.01, 0.1, 0.3, 1.5, 3 and 10 mg/kg. Overall study outcomes, separate from this receptor: After ivuxolimab, CD8+ T cells had more expanded clones than CD4+ T cells on average. In the 0.1-3.0 mg/kg groups, partial responders had among the lowest normalized peripheral clonal expansion, particularly in CD8+ T cells. Low levels of normalized T-cell clonal expansion were also shown by some nonresponding patients. At doses from 0.1 to 3.0 mg/kg, clonal expansion was seen in both CD4+ and CD8+ blood T cells between baseline and week 6. Which antigens the clonally expanded peripheral T cells were specific for was not determined.

To sequence the TCRbeta CDR3 region, genomic DNA was isolated from the sorted cells. The immunoSEQ Assay was used for sequencing of TCRbeta CDR3 regions. Drawn from immuneACCESS, this table holds only the in-frame rearrangements with V and J called that TCRdb kept. Clones are partly lost; checked studies trace under half to an unresolved V gene and leave the rest unexplained. This sample has 70,000 or so clones in its table, and 88% of those were observed once. Together, the top ten hold roughly 2.4% of the sample. Patients with autoimmune disease history or receiving systemic immunosuppression were excluded from the trial. Peripheral blood for TCR sequencing was drawn from every dose cohort at baseline, at cycle 4 day 1 and at cycle 7 day 1. The samples were drawn from a first-in-human, open-label, multicenter phase I dose-escalation trial of ivuxolimab. Adults with locally advanced or metastatic melanoma, renal cell carcinoma, hepatocellular carcinoma or head and neck squamous cell carcinoma were enrolled in the trial. Before TCR sequencing, CD4+ T cells and CD8+ T cells from peripheral blood were sorted into separate populations.

V loses 0 bases, J loses 1 base, and the germline ends lie 7 bases apart. Sequences SGHRS (CDR1) and YFSETQ (CDR2) are obtained from the germline V gene. Spanning cysteine to phenylalanine, the CDR3 consists of 14 amino acids. Only CDR3 DNA remains: 42 bases, in frame from the first base. In the case of this clone: What antigen it recognizes has not been identified. Base qualities are not provided; no much larger clone lies one nucleotide away.

The chain employs TRBV5-1 and TRBJ1-1, with the D gene not clear enough to name. The sample in question was CD4+ or CD8+ T cells sorted from blood, obtained in a trial of the OX40 agonist ivuxolimab. This receptor was obtained from an adult with an advanced solid tumor such as melanoma, head and neck, liver or kidney cancer. CDR3 protein: CASSLAQTNTEAFF. The bases are TGCGCCAGCAGCTTGGCACAGACGAACACTGAAGCTTTCTTT.